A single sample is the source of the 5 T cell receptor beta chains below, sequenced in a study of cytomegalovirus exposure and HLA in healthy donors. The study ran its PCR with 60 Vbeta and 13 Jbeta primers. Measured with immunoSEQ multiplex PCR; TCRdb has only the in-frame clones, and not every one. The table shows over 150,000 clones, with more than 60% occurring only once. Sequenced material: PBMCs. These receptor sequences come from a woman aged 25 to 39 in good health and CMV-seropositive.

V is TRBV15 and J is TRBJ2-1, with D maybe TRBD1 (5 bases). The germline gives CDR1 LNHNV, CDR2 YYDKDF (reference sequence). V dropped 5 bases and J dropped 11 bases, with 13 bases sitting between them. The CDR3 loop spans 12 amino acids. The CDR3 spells CATSRQTPQQFF. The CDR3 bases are TGTGCCACCAGCCGACAGACCCCACAGCAGTTCTTC. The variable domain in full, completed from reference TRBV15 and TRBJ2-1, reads DAMVIQNPRYQVTQFGKPVTLSCSQTLNHNVMYWYQQKSSQAPKLLFHYYDKDFNNEADTPDNFQSRRPNTSFCFLDIRSPGLGDTAMYLCATSRQTPQQFFGPGTRLTVL.

The CDR3 DNA follows: TGTGCCAGCAGTGGAGGGCTGCTGTGGTATGGCTACACCTTC. This gives the protein CASSGGLLWYGYTF. V and J are TRBV2 and TRBJ1-2; D not resolved. The V and J ends lost 4 bases and 5 bases respectively, with 14 bases between them. The CDR3 runs to 14 residues. Germline CDR1 reads SNHLY; CDR2 reads FYNNEI. The whole variable domain, remainder taken from reference TRBV2 and TRBJ1-2, is EPEVTQTPSHQVTQMGQEVILRCVPISNHLYFYWYRQILGQKVEFLVSFYNNEISEKSEIFDDQFSVERPDGSNFTLKIRSTKLEDSAMYFCASSGGLLWYGYTFGSGTRLTVV.

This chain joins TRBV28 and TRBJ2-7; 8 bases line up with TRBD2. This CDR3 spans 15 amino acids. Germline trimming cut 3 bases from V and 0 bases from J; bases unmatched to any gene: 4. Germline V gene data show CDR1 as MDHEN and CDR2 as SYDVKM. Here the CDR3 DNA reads TGTGCCAGCAGTTTTAGCGGGACCCTCTCCTACGAGCAGTACTTC. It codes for CASSFSGTLSYEQYF.

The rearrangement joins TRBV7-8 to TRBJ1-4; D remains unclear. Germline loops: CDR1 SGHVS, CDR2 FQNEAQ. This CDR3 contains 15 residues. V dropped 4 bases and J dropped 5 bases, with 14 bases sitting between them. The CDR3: CASSSRVPGNEKLFF. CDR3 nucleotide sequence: TGTGCCAGCAGCTCCCGGGTTCCGGGGAATGAAAAACTGTTTTTT.

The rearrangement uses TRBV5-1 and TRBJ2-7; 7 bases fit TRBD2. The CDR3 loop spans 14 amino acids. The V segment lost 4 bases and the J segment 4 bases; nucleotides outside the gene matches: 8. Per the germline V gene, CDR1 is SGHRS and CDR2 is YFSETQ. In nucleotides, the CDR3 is TGCGCCAGCAGCCGGCGGGAGCTTGGGTACGAGCAGTACTTC. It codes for CASSRRELGYEQYF. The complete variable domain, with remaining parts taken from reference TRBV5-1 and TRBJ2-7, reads KAGVTQTPRYLIKTRGQQVTLSCSPISGHRSVSWYQQTPGQGLQFLFEYFSETQRNKGNFPGRFSGRQFSNSRSEMNVSTLELGDSALYLCASSRRELGYEQYFGPGTRLTVT.